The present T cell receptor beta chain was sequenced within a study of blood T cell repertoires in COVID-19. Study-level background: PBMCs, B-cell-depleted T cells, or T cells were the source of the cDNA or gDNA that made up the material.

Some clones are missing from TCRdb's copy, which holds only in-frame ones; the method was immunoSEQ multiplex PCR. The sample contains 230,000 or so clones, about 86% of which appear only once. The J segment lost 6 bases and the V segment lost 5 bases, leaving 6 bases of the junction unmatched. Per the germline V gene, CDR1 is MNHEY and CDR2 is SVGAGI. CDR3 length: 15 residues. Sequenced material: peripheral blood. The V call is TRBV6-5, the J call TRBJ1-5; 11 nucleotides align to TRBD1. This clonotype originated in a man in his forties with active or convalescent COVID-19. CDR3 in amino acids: CASSPGQGAVQPQHF. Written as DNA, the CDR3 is TGTGCCAGCAGTCCCGGACAGGGGGCGGTTCAGCCCCAGCATTTT.